This entry lists 26 T cell receptor beta chains sequenced from one sample in a study of vaccination effects on CD4 cells after COVID-19. Culture proceeded for under twelve days, and CD4+ T cells were then isolated. Two doses of either BNT162b2 or mRNA-1273 were given to each participant. Sequencing used immunoSEQ multiplex PCR; TCRdb keeps in-frame clones, though not all of them. This sample has fewer than 60,000 clones, with approximately 80% found just once. These TCRs are of unknown antigen specificity. Specimen: CD4+ T cells from PBMCs cultured without peptide, collected after COVID-19 vaccination. These receptors all stem from a human donor who received a COVID-19 vaccine.

The chain uses TRBV7-9 and TRBJ2-6; tentatively, D is TRBD1 or TRBD2 (6 bases each). V dropped 2 bases and J dropped 0 bases, with 17 bases sitting between them. The CDR3 has 19 residues. Germline CDR1 and CDR2: SEHNR and FQNEAQ (reference sequence). CDR3 sequence: CASSLWGRGTSSGANVLTF. The CDR3 DNA sequence: TGTGCCAGCAGCTTATGGGGGCGGGGCACCAGCTCTGGGGCCAACGTCCTGACTTTC.

A single count supports this clone. The gene calls are TRBV5-1 and TRBJ2-7; tentative D call: TRBD2 (6 bases). This CDR3 has 14 amino acids. From germline, CDR1 is SGHRS and CDR2 YFSETQ. The ends were cut back, 0 bases at V and 3 bases at J, with 10 bases in the middle. This CDR3 reads CASSLAEGYYEQYF. The CDR3 DNA reads TGCGCCAGCAGCTTGGCGGAGGGGTACTACGAGCAGTACTTC.

The DNA for the CDR3 is TGTGCCAGCAGTTCCTCACAGGGGGGTAATGAAAAACTGTTTTTT. It is translated as CASSSSQGGNEKLFF. The chain uses TRBV28 and TRBJ1-4, with 8 nucleotides matching TRBD1. The CDR3 contains 15 residues. V trimming: 4 bases; J trimming: 4 bases; junction bases outside the gene matches: 5. Per the germline V gene, CDR1 is MDHEN and CDR2 is SYDVKM.

The chain carries TRBV7-9 and TRBJ1-3, with D perhaps TRBD1 (6 bases). The V end was cut by 4 bases, the J end by 0 bases, with 13 bases between. This CDR3 has 16 residues. CDR1 is SEHNR, CDR2 FQNEAQ, per germline (reference sequence). The DNA for the CDR3 is TGTGCCAGCAGCTCTAGGGACACAAGCTCTGGAAACACCATATATTTT. Its protein product is CASSSRDTSSGNTIYF.

The rearrangement uses TRBV2 and TRBJ1-1; TRBD1 matches 9 bases. This CDR3 contains 14 residues. Germline V CDR1 and CDR2: SNHLY, FYNNEI. J lost 6 bases, V lost 7 bases, and 9 bases had no gene match. In nucleotides, the CDR3 is TGTGCCAGCACCGAACATCGACAGGGGGCTGAAGCTTTCTTT. Translated: CASTEHRQGAEAFF.

This clone was observed a handful of times. V usage is TRBV28 and J usage is TRBJ2-2; D possibly uses TRBD1 or TRBD2 (5 bases each). The CDR3 loop spans 13 amino acids. V dropped 4 bases and J dropped 15 bases, with 18 bases sitting between them. Germline V CDR1 and CDR2: MDHEN, SYDVKM. The CDR3: CASSYSGTPAVFF. The CDR3 DNA reads TGTGCCAGCAGTTACTCCGGGACCCCGGCGGTGTTTTTT.

The CDR3 loop is CASSFLSGDYNEQFF. Here the CDR3 DNA reads TGTGCCAGCAGCTTTCTGAGCGGAGATTACAATGAGCAGTTCTTC. V usage is TRBV5-5 and J usage is TRBJ2-1; tentative D call: TRBD2 (5 bases). CDR1 is SGHKS and CDR2 is YYEKEE in the germline V gene (reference sequence). V gave up 2 bases and J gave up 4 bases, with 13 bases separating them. The CDR3 is made up of 15 amino acids. Using reference TRBV5-5 and TRBJ2-1 for the parts outside the CDR3, the full variable domain is DAGVTQSPTHLIKTRGQQVTLRCSPISGHKSVSWYQQVLGQGPQFIFQYYEKEERGRGNFPDRFSARQFPNYSSELNVNALLLGDSALYLCASSFLSGDYNEQFFGPGTRLTVL.

The chain employs TRBV30 and TRBJ1-5; 10 bases are shared with TRBD1. V was clipped by 1 base and J by 1 base; unmatched bases: 4. The CDR3 is 16 residues long. Germline lookup yields CDR1 GTSNPN and CDR2 SVGIG (reference sequence). CDR3 protein: CAWSAGTGASNQPQHF. In nucleotides, the CDR3 is TGTGCCTGGAGTGCCGGGACAGGGGCGAGCAATCAGCCCCAGCATTTT.

V gene TRBV6-5 combines with J gene TRBJ2-3; the match to TRBD1 covers 9 bases. The CDR3 runs to 14 residues. V was pared by 6 bases and J by 2 bases, with 3 bases of the junction left unmatched. Germline V CDR1 and CDR2: MNHEY, SVGAGI. The CDR3 DNA is TGTGCCAGCAGGAGGGACAGGGCCACAGATACGCAGTATTTT. Protein: CASRRDRATDTQYF.

The chain is built from TRBV7-9 and TRBJ2-1; 8 bases align to TRBD2. Germline V gives CDR1 SEHNR, CDR2 FQNEAQ (reference sequence). Germline trimming cut 6 bases from V and 7 bases from J; bases unmatched to any gene: 14. This CDR3 spans 16 amino acids. The CDR3, as DNA: TGTGCCAGCAGTTCATTAAGCGGGAGAATCGGGAATGAGCAGTTCTTC. Residues: CASSSLSGRIGNEQFF.

The gene calls are TRBV3-1 (or the pseudogene TRBV3-2) and TRBJ2-4; tentative D call: TRBD1 (6 bases). Trimming stripped 0 bases from V and 0 bases from J, with 12 bases between. This CDR3 contains 17 residues. Germline V gives CDR1 LGHDT, CDR2 YNNKEL (reference sequence). CDR3 protein: CASSQEGAKLAKNIQYF. Here the CDR3 DNA reads TGTGCCAGCAGCCAAGAGGGGGCTAAGCTAGCCAAAAACATTCAGTACTTC.

This sequence joins TRBV5-1 and TRBJ2-1; either TRBD1 or TRBD2 may supply D (5 bases each). The germline V gene has CDR1 SGHRS and CDR2 YFSETQ. This CDR3 comprises 16 residues. Between the trimmed V and J ends, which lost 4 bases and 12 bases, there was a span of 26 bases. CDR3 region: CASSRVGETQTTGQFF. The CDR3 nucleotides are TGCGCCAGCAGCCGCGTGGGGGAGACACAAACTACGGGGCAGTTCTTC.

The V and J genes are TRBV2 and TRBJ2-2, with 10 bases lining up with TRBD1. CDR3 length: 17 residues. The ends lost 1 base at V and 6 bases at J; junction bases unmatched: 8. Germline V gene lookup returns CDR1 SNHLY and CDR2 FYNNEI. The CDR3 sequence: CASSEGFSGTGAGELFF. CDR3 nucleotide sequence: TGTGCCAGCAGTGAAGGGTTCTCCGGGACAGGGGCCGGGGAGCTGTTTTTT.

The chain couples TRBV7-2 to TRBJ1-2; the match to TRBD1 covers 9 bases. The CDR3 is 15 residues long. CDR1 and CDR2 (germline): SGHTA, FQGNSA. The junction had 10 bases not matched to a gene; V was cut back by 3 bases and J by 8 bases. This CDR3 is CASSFSGQGGKGYTF. The CDR3 DNA follows: TGTGCCAGCAGCTTTTCGGGACAGGGCGGAAAGGGCTACACCTTC.

The chain couples TRBV5-1 to TRBJ1-2; no clear D gene. Germline V lookup: CDR1 SGHRS, CDR2 YFSETQ. V dropped 4 bases and J dropped 3 bases, with 16 bases sitting between them. This CDR3 region has 15 residues. CDR3 nucleotide sequence: TGCGCCAGCAGCCCCCCGGGTGTCAGGCACTATGGCTACACCTTC. Its protein product is CASSPPGVRHYGYTF.

This chain links TRBV20-1 with TRBJ1-5, with D hard to call. The V and J ends lost 3 bases and 3 bases respectively, with 15 bases between them. The germline V gene has CDR1 DFQATT and CDR2 SNEGSKA (reference sequence). The CDR3 spans 15 residues. CDR3 coding DNA: TGCAGTGCTAGTGGCATCGACGCTTACAATCAGCCCCAGCATTTT. This gives the protein CSASGIDAYNQPQHF.

The chain recombines TRBV4-2 with TRBJ1-5; D uncertain. Trimming removed 0 bases at V and 6 bases at J, with 9 bases between. Germline V gives CDR1 LGHNA, CDR2 YNFKEQ. The CDR3 runs to 14 residues. CDR3 in amino acids: CASSQDPTGQPQHF. The DNA for the CDR3 is TGTGCCAGCAGCCAAGATCCCACGGGTCAGCCCCAGCATTTT.

V usage is TRBV19 and J usage is TRBJ1-5, with unresolved D. V was trimmed by 1 base and J by 5 bases, leaving 6 bases between them. CDR1 is LNHDA, CDR2 SQIVND, per germline (reference sequence). The CDR3 length is 13 residues. The CDR3: CASSIGTDQPQHF. The DNA for the CDR3 is TGTGCCAGTAGTATAGGAACAGATCAGCCCCAGCATTTT.

A few counts support this clone. The rearrangement links TRBV6-6 to TRBJ1-2, with 8 nucleotides matching TRBD1. CDR1 is MNHNY and CDR2 is SVGAGI in the germline V gene (reference sequence). The junction had 4 bases not matched to a gene; V was cut back by 6 bases and J by 4 bases. The length of the CDR3 is 13 residues. The CDR3 bases are TGTGCCAGCAGAGCAGGGGGCGCCTATGGCTACACCTTC. As protein: CASRAGGAYGYTF.

This clone appeared a few times. The genes are TRBV6-1 and TRBJ1-2; 9 bases agree with TRBD1. In germline, CDR1 is MNHNS, CDR2 SASEGT. The CDR3 is made up of 16 amino acids. V shed 2 bases, J shed 5 bases, and the junction held 9 bases outside the gene matches. DNA for the CDR3: TGTGCCAGCAGTGAAATCCCCACAGGGGGCGGATATGGCTACACCTTC. Encoded protein: CASSEIPTGGGYGYTF.

CDR3 DNA sequence: TGTGCCAGCAGTGAACCCGGGTTGGCCACTGAAGCTTTCTTT. It specifies CASSEPGLATEAFF. This sequence joins TRBV6-1 and TRBJ1-1, with D unclear. Germline V CDR1 and CDR2: MNHNS, SASEGT. Trimming removed 2 bases from V and 4 bases from J, with 11 bases in between. The length of the CDR3 is 14 residues.

The chain employs TRBV4-3 and TRBJ1-2; unclear D gene. Germline CDR1 and CDR2: LGHNA and YSLEER. V was pared by 1 base and J by 3 bases, with 12 bases between. CDR3 length: 15 residues. The CDR3 loop is CASSQVGRPDYGYTF. CDR3 bases: TGCGCCAGCAGCCAAGTAGGACGGCCGGACTATGGCTACACCTTC.

The chain has TRBV3-1 (or the pseudogene TRBV3-2) and TRBJ1-1, with unresolved D. V was trimmed by 1 base and J by 0 bases, leaving 6 bases between them. This CDR3 contains 14 residues. CDR1 LGHDT and CDR2 YNNKEL come from the germline V gene (reference sequence). CDR3 in amino acids: CASSQGLMNTEAFF. The CDR3 bases are TGTGCCAGCAGCCAAGGACTCATGAACACTGAAGCTTTCTTT.

This clone has more than one count but fewer than ten. This rearrangement joins TRBV11-2 to TRBJ1-6; a possible D gene is TRBD1 (5 bases). Trimming pared 0 bases from V and 7 bases from J, leaving 10 bases between. The germline V gene has CDR1 SGHAT and CDR2 FQNNGV. CDR3 length: 15 residues. The CDR3 reads CASSLDPGGNSPLHF. The DNA of the CDR3 is TGTGCCAGCAGCTTAGATCCGGGGGGGAATTCACCCCTCCACTTT.

The gene calls are TRBV3-1 (or the pseudogene TRBV3-2) and TRBJ2-3; 11 bases fit TRBD2. Germline V lookup: CDR1 LGHDT, CDR2 YNNKEL (reference sequence). Trimming at V came to 3 bases and at J to 7 bases, leaving 6 bases not matched to a gene. This CDR3 spans 15 amino acids. The CDR3 here is CASSQSETSGNTQYF. CDR3 DNA sequence: TGTGCCAGCAGCCAGTCGGAGACTAGCGGGAATACGCAGTATTTT.

The rearrangement joins TRBV2 to TRBJ2-2, with D possibly being TRBD1 (6 bases). The CDR3 extends over 15 amino acids. With 10 bases removed from V and 0 bases from J, the gap between germline ends came to 15 bases. The germline gives CDR1 SNHLY, CDR2 FYNNEI. CDR3 sequence (DNA): TGTGCCACCTCCTGGGGGCCACCGAACACCGGGGAGCTGTTTTTT. It translates to CATSWGPPNTGELFF.